This TCR beta chain was captured by sequencing in a study of blood T cell repertoires in COVID-19. Across the study: Whether acute or convalescent, the COVID-19 samples came from the United States, Italy and Spain. Sample material is recorded as cDNA or gDNA derived from T cells, B-cell-depleted T cells, or PBMCs.

This CDR3 spans 16 amino acids. V shed 4 bases, J shed 0 bases, and the junction held 7 bases outside the gene matches. Germline V CDR1 and CDR2: SGDLS, YYNGEE. In the study's own analysis: Estimated nucleated cell counts came from reference gene primer amplification. The repertoire was sequenced with immunoSEQ multiplex PCR; TCRdb's copy has only in-frame clones and lacks some. That table gives V, J and clone size, and the DNA gave D and trimming. The sample has roughly 210,000 clones; about 85% are singletons. This clone was recorded only once. The source of this sequence is a man aged 70-80 years with acute or convalescent COVID-19. The J gene is TRBJ2-1, the V gene TRBV9, with TRBD2 identical over 7 bases. The specimen sequenced was peripheral blood. CDR3 sequence reads: CASSSSGGSSYNEQFF. The CDR3 DNA reads TGTGCCAGCAGCTCTAGCGGCGGGAGCTCCTACAATGAGCAGTTCTTC.